These T cell receptor beta chains were read from a single sample in a study of cytomegalovirus exposure and HLA in healthy donors. Method: immunoSEQ multiplex PCR; TCRdb's copy keeps in-frame clones and lacks some. The data hold some 150,000 clones, with about 80% observed a single time. Sequencing was performed on PBMCs. Every receptor here comes from a man aged 25 to 40 in good health and CMV-seropositive. Both conserved end residues are part of each CDR3. The D gene is left open where the match is weak. Rows give clone size only sometimes, using once, few, many, or a class for an expanded clone.

cdr3_aa,cdr3_nt,j_call,v_call,clone_size,d_call
CASELVADGEQYF,TGTGCCAGCGAGTTGGTAGCGGATGGGGAGCAGTACTTC,TRBJ2-7,TRBV2,-,-
CASSLGPGSYEQYF,TGCGCCAGCAGCTTGGGTCCGGGATCCTACGAGCAGTACTTC,TRBJ2-7,TRBV5-1,-,-
CASSLGIQGRNSPLHF,TGCGCCAGCAGCTTGGGGATACAGGGGCGAAATTCACCCCTCCACTTT,TRBJ1-6,TRBV5-1,-,TRBD1
CASSEMTRRGTEAFF,TGTGCCAGCAGTGAAATGACTCGTAGGGGCACTGAAGCTTTCTTT,TRBJ1-1,TRBV25-1,-,-
CASSWAFTGELFF,TGTGCCAGTAGTTGGGCTTTCACCGGGGAGCTGTTTTTT,TRBJ2-2,TRBV19,-,-
CSSRYQGITEAFF,TGTTCCAGCAGATATCAGGGAATCACTGAAGCTTTCTTT,TRBJ1-1,TRBV7-9,-,-
CASSWRGRLYEQYF,TGTGCCAGCAGTTGGCGGGGCAGACTCTACGAGCAGTACTTC,TRBJ2-7,TRBV28,-,-
CASSPHAGESDTQYF,TGTGCCAGCAGCCCCCATGCCGGGGAGTCAGATACGCAGTATTTT,TRBJ2-3,TRBV9,once,-
CASSTEDRDYGYTF,TGTGCCAGTAGTACGGAAGACAGAGACTATGGCTACACCTTC,TRBJ1-2,TRBV19,-,-
CASSVLETVSSGANVLTF,TGTGCCAGCAGCGTACTAGAGACAGTGAGCTCTGGGGCCAACGTCCTGACTTTC,TRBJ2-6,TRBV9,-,-
CAISDTAVRQGTPEAFF,TGTGCCATCAGTGATACCGCCGTCCGACAGGGAACCCCTGAAGCTTTCTTT,TRBJ1-1,TRBV10-3,-,TRBD1
CASSPGATTNEKLFF,TGTGCCAGCTCACCCGGAGCAACAACTAATGAAAAACTGTTTTTT,TRBJ1-4,TRBV18,-,-
CSVEERGIEAFF,TGCAGCGTCGAGGAGAGAGGGATCGAAGCTTTCTTT,TRBJ1-1,TRBV29-1,-,-
CASSLSKGSGAGGPTYETQYF,TGTGCCAGCAGTTTATCCAAAGGGTCGGGAGCGGGAGGGCCTACTTATGAGACCCAGTACTTC,TRBJ2-5,TRBV27,-,TRBD2
CASSLGVDNEQFF,TGCGCCAGCAGCTTGGGTGTCGACAATGAGCAGTTCTTC,TRBJ2-1,TRBV5-1,-,-
CASTSTDTQYF,TGTGCCAGCACTAGCACAGATACGCAGTATTTT,TRBJ2-3,TRBV27,-,-
CASSPEFEQYF,TGTGCCAGCAGCCCGGAGTTCGAGCAGTACTTC,TRBJ2-7,TRBV7-9,-,-
CASSSYLSGGTDTQYF,TGTGCCAGCAGCTCATACTTGTCGGGGGGCACAGATACGCAGTATTTT,TRBJ2-3,TRBV7-2,-,-
CASSVRRDPDTQYF,TGTGCCAGCAGCGTCCGGAGGGACCCAGATACGCAGTATTTT,TRBJ2-3,TRBV7-2,-,-
CASSLVTGGLVTEAFF,TGTGCCAGCAGCTTAGTGACAGGGGGCTTAGTCACTGAAGCTTTCTTT,TRBJ1-1,TRBV7-8,few,TRBD1
CASSQEGGTGFYNEQFF,TGCGCCAGCAGCCAAGAGGGTGGGACAGGGTTTTACAATGAGCAGTTCTTC,TRBJ2-1,TRBV4-1,-,TRBD1
CASSIDRDNEQFF,TGTGCCAGTAGTATCGACAGAGACAATGAGCAGTTCTTC,TRBJ2-1,TRBV19,once,-
CASRVDRASAQHF,TGTGCCAGCAGAGTGGACAGGGCTAGTGCCCAGCATTTT,TRBJ1-5,TRBV27,-,TRBD1
CASSLAVGWESSYEQYF,TGTGCCAGCAGCTTAGCAGTCGGCTGGGAGAGCTCCTACGAGCAGTACTTC,TRBJ2-7,TRBV5-6,-,-
CAWNPGTGEAGELFF,TGTGCCTGGAATCCCGGGACAGGGGAAGCCGGGGAGCTGTTTTTT,TRBJ2-2,TRBV30,-,TRBD1
CASSMGGHTEAFF,TGTGCCAGTAGTATGGGGGGGCACACTGAAGCTTTCTTT,TRBJ1-1,TRBV19,-,-
CASRVMLLLAGKQNIQYF,TGCGCCAGCAGGGTTATGCTACTACTAGCGGGCAAACAAAACATTCAGTACTTC,TRBJ2-4,TRBV5-1,-,TRBD2
CASSLGLAPPSAGYTF,TGTGCCAGCAGCTTGGGACTCGCGCCCCCGTCTGCTGGCTACACCTTC,TRBJ1-2,TRBV7-9,once,-
CAWSEDIDTEAFF,TGTGCCTGGAGCGAGGACATCGACACTGAAGCTTTCTTT,TRBJ1-1,TRBV30,-,-
CASSGQGSEKLFF,TGTGCCAGTAGCGGACAGGGCTCTGAAAAACTGTTTTTT,TRBJ1-4,TRBV19,few,TRBD1
CASSQQNPPSGTSGIYEQYF,TGTGCCAGCAGCCAACAAAACCCCCCATCCGGGACTAGCGGGATCTACGAGCAGTACTTC,TRBJ2-7,TRBV4-2,-,TRBD2
CASSPRGQPQHF,TGTGCCAGTAGTCCTCGGGGTCAGCCCCAGCATTTT,TRBJ1-5,TRBV19,-,-
CASSLAGYGEQFF,TGTGCCAGCAGTTTGGCCGGGTATGGTGAGCAGTTCTTC,TRBJ2-1,TRBV6-4,-,-
CASSYLGAGEKLFF,TGTGCCAGCAGTTACCTGGGAGCAGGTGAAAAACTGTTTTTT,TRBJ1-4,TRBV6-5,-,-
CSGRRGQNDEQYF,TGCAGCGGCCGCCGGGGTCAGAACGACGAGCAGTACTTC,TRBJ2-7,TRBV29-1,-,-
CASSPGLSPNEQYF,TGTGCCAGCAGCCCGGGACTCTCCCCCAACGAGCAGTACTTC,TRBJ2-7,TRBV5-4,-,-
CSVWNIGGDTEAFF,TGCAGCGTTTGGAACATCGGGGGGGACACTGAAGCTTTCTTT,TRBJ1-1,TRBV29-1,-,-
CATGTSGTSGANVLTF,TGTGCCACCGGGACTAGCGGGACCTCTGGGGCCAACGTCCTGACTTTC,TRBJ2-6,TRBV15,-,TRBD2
CASSFGGGANEQFF,TGCGCCAGCAGCTTTGGCGGGGGGGCTAATGAGCAGTTCTTC,TRBJ2-1,TRBV5-1,once,TRBD2
CSFHGQDEQYF,TGCAGTTTCCATGGACAAGACGAGCAGTACTTC,TRBJ2-7,TRBV20-1,-,-
CAAKSTYEQYF,TGTGCCGCCAAATCCACCTACGAGCAGTACTTC,TRBJ2-7,TRBV2,-,-
CASSPIPRRSDTQYF,TGTGCCAGCTCACCGATACCCCGGAGATCAGATACGCAGTATTTT,TRBJ2-3,TRBV18,-,-
CASIRQGATEAFF,TGTGCCAGCATAAGACAGGGGGCCACTGAAGCTTTCTTT,TRBJ1-1,TRBV6-1,-,TRBD1